Each of the 22 T cell receptor beta chains below was sequenced from the same sample in a study of shared clonotypes between healthy human individuals. The assay was immunoSEQ multiplex PCR, and TCRdb's table has in-frame clones only and misses some. Of some 1 million clones listed, 75% were seen once; the top ten hold about 1.5%. The sample consisted of memory CD4+ T cells sorted from blood. The subset here: CD45RA-negative fraction. These receptors all stem from a man younger than 30 in good health.

The chain uses TRBV4-3 and TRBJ2-1, with TRBD2 matching 16 bases. Losses at the gene ends were 3 bases for V and 4 bases for J; bases not matched to a gene: 6. Germline V CDR1 and CDR2: LGHNA, YSLEER. The CDR3 totals 18 residues. The CDR3 region has the DNA TGCGCCAGCAGCCAGGGGACTAGCGGGAGGGGGCGTTACAATGAGCAGTTCTTC. Its translation: CASSQGTSGRGRYNEQFF.

This chain uses TRBV12-2 with TRBJ2-3. TRBV12-2 is labeled a pseudogene. The CDR3 sequence is 14 residues long. Written as DNA, the CDR3 is TGTGCAAGTCGCTTAGCGGCAGTACTAGATACGCAGTATTTT. The encoded protein is CASRLAAVLDTQYF.

This chain connects TRBV5-4 to TRBJ2-5; 7 nucleotides align to TRBD2. The CDR3 runs 19 residues. Unmatched junction bases numbered 16, after V lost 0 bases and J lost 2 bases. Germline assignment: CDR1 SGHNT and CDR2 YYREEE (reference sequence). CDR3 amino acids: CASSLVLYGAGRPQETQYF. CDR3 bases: TGTGCCAGCAGCTTGGTACTCTACGGAGCGGGACGACCTCAAGAGACCCAGTACTTC.

This clone has just a few counts. The rearrangement joins TRBV5-4 to TRBJ1-2; D is ambiguous. Germline CDR1 is SGHNT and CDR2 is YYREEE (reference sequence). The V end was cut by 2 bases, the J end by 3 bases, with 8 bases between. The CDR3 contains 13 residues. This chain's CDR3 is CASSFALDYGYTF. The CDR3 DNA sequence: TGTGCCAGCAGCTTCGCGTTAGACTATGGCTACACCTTC.

The V and J genes are TRBV11-3 and TRBJ2-2; TRBD1 agrees at 7 bases. V gave up 5 bases and J gave up 5 bases; unmatched junction bases: 5. This CDR3 spans 14 amino acids. Germline V gene sequence: CDR1 SGHNT, CDR2 YENEEA. The CDR3 nucleotides are TGTGCCAGCAGCCCGGGACAGAAAACCGGGGAGCTGTTTTTT. Amino acid sequence: CASSPGQKTGELFF.

This clone has only a few counts. The chain uses TRBV5-1 and TRBJ2-6, with no clear D. This CDR3 comprises 17 residues. Germline CDR1 reads SGHRS; CDR2 reads YFSETQ. The V end lost 2 bases, the J end lost 0 bases, and 12 bases lay between the germline ends. The CDR3 protein is CASSFPRRVSGANVLTF. The CDR3 bases are TGCGCCAGCAGCTTCCCGCGCAGAGTCTCTGGGGCCAACGTCCTGACTTTC.

The J gene is TRBJ1-5, the V gene TRBV19, with 8 bases lining up with TRBD1. V was pared by 3 bases and J by 5 bases, with 6 bases of the junction left unmatched. In germline, CDR1 is LNHDA, CDR2 SQIVND (reference sequence). This CDR3 comprises 15 residues. CDR3 amino acids: CASSMFGTGDQPQHF. In DNA, the CDR3 is TGTGCCAGTAGTATGTTTGGGACAGGTGATCAGCCCCAGCATTTT.

The rearrangement uses TRBV7-2 and TRBJ2-7; TRBD1 matches at 8 bases. This CDR3 is built from 14 residues. Trimming took 1 base from V and 6 from J; bases not matched to a gene: 5. CDR1 is SGHTA and CDR2 is FQGNSA in the germline V gene. The CDR3 loop reads CASSLGQGTSEQYF. CDR3 nucleotide sequence: TGTGCCAGCAGCTTAGGACAGGGGACCTCCGAGCAGTACTTC. Filled out from reference TRBV7-2 and TRBJ2-7, the complete variable domain reads GAGVSQSPSNKVTEKGKDVELRCDPISGHTALYWYRQSLGQGLEFLIYFQGNSAPDKSGLPSDRFSAERTGGSVSTLTIQRTQQEDSAVYLCASSLGQGTSEQYFGPGTRLTVT.

The rearrangement joins TRBV20-1 to TRBJ2-5; TRBD2 matches at 9 bases. There are 10 residues in the CDR3. V shed 5 bases and J 11 bases; nucleotides not matched to a gene: 3. Germline CDR1 and CDR2: DFQATT and SNEGSKA (reference sequence). The CDR3 coding sequence is TGCAGTGCTCCGAGCGGGGGGCAGTACTTC. It yields the protein CSAPSGGQYF.

This clone turned up a few times. This chain uses TRBV11-2 with TRBJ1-5, with a tentative D call TRBD1 (6 bases). The length of the CDR3 is 13 residues. Deletions cut 5 bases from V and 7 bases from J, with 12 bases between. Germline assignment: CDR1 SGHAT and CDR2 FQNNGV. CDR3 residues: CASSKGVGQPQHF. The CDR3 DNA is TGTGCCAGCAGCAAGGGGGTTGGCCAGCCCCAGCATTTT.

This rearrangement joins TRBV5-1 to TRBJ1-4; TRBD1 matches at 8 bases. V lost 3 bases to trimming and J lost 10 bases; unmatched junction nucleotides: 2. The germline V gene has CDR1 SGHRS and CDR2 YFSETQ. There are 12 residues in the CDR3. DNA for the CDR3: TGCGCCAGCAGCTCCGGGACAGGAAAACTGTTTTTT. This codes for CASSSGTGKLFF.

In this sample, this clone turned up once. At one of its ends the junction is not consistent with the germline gene, which may arise from a read error. This chain links TRBV15 with TRBJ2-4, with 9 bases matching TRBD1. The CDR3 has 12 residues. CDR1 LNHNV and CDR2 YYDKDF come from the germline V gene (reference sequence). In DNA, the CDR3 is TGTGCCACCAGCAGAGATGGGGGACAGGGTAGCTTC. Amino acids: CATSRDGGQGSF.

This clone was picked up one time. J is TRBJ1-1 and V is TRBV19; 9 bases fit TRBD1. This CDR3 region has 13 residues. J lost 4 bases, V lost 8 bases, and 5 bases had no gene match. CDR1 is LNHDA and CDR2 is SQIVND in the germline V gene (reference sequence). DNA of the CDR3: TGTGCCAGTGGGACAGGGTGGACCACTGAAGCTTTCTTT. This codes for CASGTGWTTEAFF.

This clone was counted between two and nine times. This chain connects TRBV6-1 to TRBJ2-7, with D possibly being TRBD1 (6 bases). Germline V gene data show CDR1 as MNHNS and CDR2 as SASEGT. Trimming removed 1 base at V and 6 bases at J, with 16 bases between. The CDR3 length is 15 residues. The CDR3 DNA sequence: TGTGCCAGCAGTGAAGTTTCACAGGGTCTGGGCGAGCAGTACTTC. This sequence encodes CASSEVSQGLGEQYF.

This chain uses TRBV9 with TRBJ2-5, with 7 positions matching TRBD2. Losses at the gene ends were 2 bases for V and 2 bases for J; bases not matched to a gene: 6. CDR1 SGDLS and CDR2 YYNGEE come from the germline V gene. This CDR3 has 15 residues. This chain's CDR3 is CASSVSGSTQETQYF. The CDR3 DNA follows: TGTGCCAGCAGCGTTAGCGGGTCCACTCAAGAGACCCAGTACTTC.

This clone came up a few times. The sample has other DNA sequences that encode this CDR3 too. The chain links TRBV20-1 to TRBJ1-1; D remains ambiguous. Trimming stripped 5 bases from V and 0 bases from J, with 4 bases between. Germline V CDR1 and CDR2: DFQATT, SNEGSKA (reference sequence). The CDR3 totals 11 residues. The CDR3 nucleotides are TGCAGTGCTCTCCTGAACACTGAAGCTTTCTTT. As protein: CSALLNTEAFF.

Concerning this clone itself: Other DNA sequences in this specimen translate into the identical CDR3. The rearrangement uses TRBV11-2 and TRBJ1-5; no clear D gene. Germline V gene sequence: CDR1 SGHAT, CDR2 FQNNGV. The V end was cut by 3 bases, the J end by 3 bases, with 6 bases between. The CDR3 sequence is 13 residues long. In DNA form, the CDR3 reads TGTGCCAGCAGCTTGGGCCACAATCAGCCCCAGCATTTT. It is translated as CASSLGHNQPQHF.

The chain employs TRBV11-2 and TRBJ2-3, with TRBD2 matching over 11 bases. V lost 0 bases, J lost 6 bases, and 2 bases stayed unmatched. CDR1 is SGHAT and CDR2 is FQNNGV in the germline V gene. The CDR3 has 15 amino acids. The CDR3 loop is CASSLDRLAGDTQYF. The CDR3, as DNA: TGTGCCAGCAGCTTAGATCGACTAGCGGGGGATACGCAGTATTTT.

This clone came up a few times. V is TRBV5-4 and J is TRBJ2-5; perhaps TRBD1 as D (5 bases). V shed 8 bases and J shed 4 bases, with 12 bases lying between them. This CDR3 spans 12 amino acids. The germline V gene encodes CDR1 SGHNT and CDR2 YYREEE (reference sequence). The CDR3 here is CARAHGAETQYF. Here the CDR3 DNA reads TGTGCCAGGGCCCATGGGGCAGAGACCCAGTACTTC.

The chain has TRBV10-3 and TRBJ1-4; D may be TRBD1 (6 bases). The CDR3 sequence is 15 residues long. Germline V CDR1 and CDR2: ENHRY, SYGVKD. The V and J ends lost 4 bases and 8 bases respectively, with 17 bases between them. CDR3 sequence reads: CAISVERGAREKLFF. In DNA form, the CDR3 reads TGTGCCATCAGTGTAGAAAGGGGGGCCAGGGAAAAACTGTTTTTT.

This clone is a singleton in its sample. The chain links TRBV18 to TRBJ2-7, with D possibly being TRBD1 or TRBD2 (5 bases each). CDR3 size: 15 residues. Germline CDR1 is KGHSH and CDR2 is LQKENI. V was shortened by 3 bases and J by 2 bases, with 14 bases between the two germline ends. This CDR3 is CASSPRQGRAYEQYF. CDR3 DNA: TGTGCCAGCTCACCTCGGCAGGGACGCGCCTACGAGCAGTACTTC.

J is TRBJ2-7 and V is TRBV6-5, with D unclear. The germline V gene has CDR1 MNHEY and CDR2 SVGAGI. This CDR3 is 12 amino acids long. Trimming shortened V by 5 bases and J by 6 bases, and 11 bases separated the two germline ends. The CDR3 is CASSTPKAEQYF. In DNA form, the CDR3 reads TGTGCCAGCAGTACCCCTAAGGCCGAGCAGTACTTC.